This TCR beta chain was retrieved from a study of CD8+ T cells in alopecia areata. Treatment described: oral pan-JAK inhibitor, 5-10 mg twice daily. RNA extraction and reverse transcription yielded cDNA as sequencing template. Produced via immunoSEQ multiplex PCR; TCRdb's table is partial and in-frame only. The table shows fewer than 250,000 clones, with approximately 67% occurring only once. Specimen: CD4+ T cells sorted from blood, collected around week 49, from a patient treated with tofacitinib. This receptor was obtained from a human donor with alopecia areata.

In DNA, the CDR3 is TGTGCCAGCAGCTTGGACGGAACAGGGGATGAAAAACTGTTTTTT. Encoded protein: CASSLDGTGDEKLFF. The chain is built from TRBV5-4 and TRBJ1-4; 7 bases match TRBD1. The CDR3 is made up of 15 amino acids. The germline V gene encodes CDR1 SGHNT and CDR2 YYREEE (reference sequence). J lost 6 bases, V lost 0 bases, and 5 bases had no gene match.